The present entry profiles one T cell receptor beta chain with its context. The antigen is not known. The germline CDR1 and CDR2 sequences are SGHTA and FQGNSA. Deletions cut 11 bases from V and 3 bases from J, with 20 bases between. The CDR3 length is 14 residues. The TCR beta profiling, which covered VDJ combination and CDR3 sequence, was carried out using genomic DNA as the template. From the reads, TCRdb called clonotypes with MiXCR, one entry per CDR3 protein. Of under 350,000 distinct CDR3 sequences listed, 56% were seen once; the top ten hold roughly 1.2%. The sample belongs to a study of CD8+CD57+ T cells in acquired aplastic anemia. As for the study in general: Mean DNA quantity obtained from sorted CD4+ and CD8+ cells was about 3.2 ug. Broader study findings: Shared by patients and controls, roughly 28 CD8+ CDR3s were abundant in patients.

Selection for sequencing was limited to patients who had shown CD8+CD57+ cell expansion by flow cytometry. The cohort consisted entirely of patients having severe acquired aplastic anemia. At blood sampling, none of the patients had yet received therapy. This sequence originates from a human donor with aplastic anemia. The genes are TRBV7-2 and TRBJ2-7; D not resolved. Sequencing was done on a sample of sorted CD4+, CD8+, or CD8+CD57+ T cells (not recorded which) from PBMCs. CDR3 amino acids: CAPTRQGFNYEQYF. The CDR3 region has the DNA TGTGCCCCGACGAGGCAAGGCTTCAACTACGAGCAGTACTTC.